The 32 T cell receptor beta chains reported below all come from one sample, sequenced in a study of OX40 agonist ivuxolimab in advanced cancers. Measured with immunoSEQ multiplex PCR; TCRdb has only the in-frame clones, and not every one. The sample has around 70,000 clones; approximately 80% are singletons. Sequenced here: CD4+ or CD8+ T cells sorted from blood, sampled in a trial of the OX40 agonist ivuxolimab. These receptors all come from an adult with an advanced solid tumor such as melanoma, head and neck, liver or kidney cancer.

V and J are TRBV11-3 and TRBJ2-7; D is undetermined. Looked up from germline, CDR1 is SGHNT and CDR2 is YENEEA. The CDR3 covers 13 residues. V lost 3 bases and J 6 bases, leaving 12 bases between the germline ends. The CDR3 reads CASSLGYAREQYF. The CDR3 DNA is TGTGCCAGCAGCTTGGGGTACGCACGCGAGCAGTACTTC.

As regards this clone: Other nucleotide sequences in the sample specify the same CDR3. This chain links TRBV6-5 with TRBJ1-2; the match to TRBD1 covers 10 bases. V lost 0 bases, J lost 5 bases, and 3 bases stayed unmatched. The CDR3 length is 15 residues. In germline, CDR1 is MNHEY, CDR2 SVGAGI. The CDR3 nucleotides are TGTGCCAGCAGTTACTCTGGACAGGGGGGATATGGCTACACCTTC. Translating it yields CASSYSGQGGYGYTF.

The chain combines TRBV6-6 with TRBJ1-6; 7 bases are shared with TRBD1. Germline CDR1 and CDR2: MNHNY and SVGAGI (reference sequence). The V and J ends lost 5 bases and 7 bases, in that order; junction bases with no gene match: 11. There are 16 residues in the CDR3. The CDR3 bases are TGTGCCAGCAGTCCCCCCCGACAGGGTCAGAATTCACCCCTCCACTTT. Encoded protein: CASSPPRQGQNSPLHF.

The chain has TRBV2 and TRBJ2-7; 12 nucleotides line up with TRBD2. This CDR3 has 14 amino acids. Germline V gene lookup returns CDR1 SNHLY and CDR2 FYNNEI. The V segment lost 4 bases and the J segment 6 bases; nucleotides outside the gene matches: 4. The CDR3 is CASSVSTSGGEQYF. In DNA form, the CDR3 reads TGTGCCAGCAGTGTTTCGACTAGCGGGGGCGAGCAGTACTTC.

The DNA of the CDR3 is TGTGCCAGCAGGGAGGCAGGGGATTTAGACGAGCAGTACTTC. Amino acid sequence: CASREAGDLDEQYF. The chain employs TRBV6-6 and TRBJ2-7, with a weak D call TRBD1 (6 bases). V dropped 6 bases and J dropped 5 bases, with 17 bases sitting between them. Germline V gene sequence: CDR1 MNHNY, CDR2 SVGAGI (reference sequence). This CDR3 spans 14 amino acids.

This sequence joins TRBV11-2 and TRBJ2-7; TRBD2 aligns across 9 bases. Germline loops: CDR1 SGHAT, CDR2 FQNNGV. The CDR3 has 18 residues. Trimming took 3 bases from V and 5 from J; bases not matched to a gene: 17. The chain's CDR3 is CASSLKNPLGGGGHEQYF. CDR3 in DNA: TGTGCCAGCAGCTTGAAGAATCCACTTGGCGGGGGGGGCCACGAGCAGTACTTC.

The rearrangement uses TRBV4-2 and TRBJ1-2, with 12 bases aligning to TRBD1. Per germline, CDR1 LGHNA and CDR2 YNFKEQ. V was clipped by 0 bases and J by 1 base; unmatched bases: 3. This CDR3 has 17 residues. The CDR3 DNA is TGTGCCAGCAGCCAAGAGGGACAGGGGGCTGTTAACTATGGCTACACCTTC. Translated, it gives CASSQEGQGAVNYGYTF.

The chain joins TRBV19 to TRBJ2-6; no clear D gene. The ends were cut back, 5 bases at V and 4 bases at J, with 3 bases in the middle. Germline V gives CDR1 LNHDA, CDR2 SQIVND (reference sequence). This CDR3 comprises 12 residues. CDR3 DNA sequence: TGTGCCAGTAGTGCCGGGGCCAACGTCCTGACTTTC. Protein sequence: CASSAGANVLTF. Complete variable domain (other parts from reference TRBV19 and TRBJ2-6): DGGITQSPKYLFRKEGQNVTLSCEQNLNHDAMYWYRQDPGQGLRLIYYSQIVNDFQKGDIAEGYSVSREKKESFPLTVTSAQKNPTAFYLCASSAGANVLTFGAGSRLTVL.

This clone was detected once. The chain uses TRBV5-4 and TRBJ1-2; D not certain. From germline, CDR1 is SGHNT and CDR2 YYREEE (reference sequence). CDR3 length equals 13 residues. Trimming took 3 bases from V and 5 from J, leaving 11 bases between them. The CDR3 sequence is CASSSSTPYGYTF. The CDR3 DNA follows: TGTGCCAGCAGCTCGTCCACTCCTTATGGCTACACCTTC.

The chain employs TRBV9 and TRBJ2-1; D may be TRBD2 (7 bases). The germline V gene encodes CDR1 SGDLS and CDR2 YYNGEE. V was trimmed by 0 bases and J by 6 bases, leaving 13 bases between them. This CDR3 has 15 residues. CDR3 in DNA: TGTGCCAGCAGCGTAGTCCCAGGGGAGGGCAATGAGCAGTTCTTC. Protein: CASSVVPGEGNEQFF.

The chain couples TRBV7-9 to TRBJ2-3; the match to TRBD1 covers 10 bases. Germline-derived CDR1 and CDR2 are SEHNR and FQNEAQ (reference sequence). V lost 1 base to trimming and J lost 3 bases; unmatched junction nucleotides: 10. The CDR3 runs to 18 residues. Written as DNA, the CDR3 is TGTGCCAGCAGCTTAGGACAGGGGGCCACCTTCGGAACAGATACGCAGTATTTT. Amino acid sequence: CASSLGQGATFGTDTQYF. Looking up the rest from reference TRBV7-9 and TRBJ2-3 gives the full variable domain: DTGVSQNPRHKITKRGQNVTFRCDPISEHNRLYWYRQTLGQGPEFLTYFQNEAQLEKSRLLSDRFSAERPKGSFSTLEIQRTEQGDSAMYLCASSLGQGATFGTDTQYFGPGTRLTVL.

The genes are TRBV10-3 and TRBJ2-1; D is possibly TRBD1 (5 bases). V lost 2 bases to trimming and J lost 7 bases, with 12 bases between them. Germline loops: CDR1 ENHRY, CDR2 SYGVKD. This CDR3 is built from 14 residues. CDR3 in amino acids: CAISEGHSKNEQFF. The CDR3 bases are TGTGCCATCAGTGAGGGACACTCGAAGAATGAGCAGTTCTTC.

The chain employs TRBV18 and TRBJ2-7, with a weak D call TRBD2 (5 bases). Trimming pared 4 bases from V and 5 bases from J, leaving 12 bases between. The CDR3 contains 13 residues. CDR1 is KGHSH, CDR2 LQKENI, per germline. The CDR3 reads CASSLSRRDEQYF. The CDR3 DNA reads as TGTGCCAGCTCACTTTCACGGCGGGACGAGCAGTACTTC.

The V call is TRBV7-2, the J call TRBJ1-2; D is possibly TRBD1 (6 bases). Trimming cost V 4 bases and J 4 bases, with 13 bases left between them. This CDR3 region has 14 residues. Germline loops: CDR1 SGHTA, CDR2 FQGNSA. The CDR3 loop is CASSSQRGGYGYTF. DNA of the CDR3: TGTGCCAGCAGCTCCCAGAGGGGGGGCTATGGCTACACCTTC.

J is TRBJ2-3 and V is TRBV5-1, with a weak D call TRBD1 (5 bases). Germline assignment: CDR1 SGHRS and CDR2 YFSETQ. The CDR3 has 15 amino acids. V was cut by 2 bases and J by 3 bases, with 13 bases left in between. The CDR3 coding sequence is TGCGCCAGCAGCTTCATGTTTAGACAGACAGATACGCAGTATTTT. It encodes CASSFMFRQTDTQYF.

This clone was counted between two and nine times. Other DNA sequences in this sample translate to the same CDR3. The rearrangement joins TRBV19 to TRBJ1-2; 7 bases align to TRBD1. CDR3 length: 13 amino acids. CDR1 is LNHDA and CDR2 is SQIVND in the germline V gene (reference sequence). Trimming cost V 6 bases and J 2 bases; bases outside gene matches: 3. The CDR3 here is CASSKQGNYGYTF. CDR3 sequence (DNA): TGTGCCAGTAGCAAACAGGGGAACTATGGCTACACCTTC.

The genes are TRBV2 and TRBJ2-1; D gene ambiguous. V lost 8 bases and J lost 8, with 10 bases in between. The germline V gene has CDR1 SNHLY and CDR2 FYNNEI. The CDR3 length is 11 residues. CDR3 sequence reads: CASRYADEQFF. CDR3 in DNA: TGTGCCAGCCGGTATGCGGATGAGCAGTTCTTC.

This clone was detected once. This sequence joins TRBV7-6 and TRBJ2-6, with a possible D match to TRBD2 (7 bases). Trimming shortened V by 1 base and J by 0 bases, and 19 bases separated the two germline ends. The CDR3 sequence is 20 residues long. Germline lookup yields CDR1 SGHVS and CDR2 FNYEAQ. CDR3 sequence reads: CASSLEAGAGSSSGANVLTF. The CDR3 coding sequence is TGTGCCAGCAGCTTAGAGGCGGGGGCAGGGTCAAGCTCTGGGGCCAACGTCCTGACTTTC.

The genes are TRBV5-1 and TRBJ1-5; tentatively, D is TRBD1 (5 bases). From germline, CDR1 is SGHRS and CDR2 YFSETQ. This CDR3 is 15 amino acids long. Trimming shortened V by 0 bases and J by 4 bases, and 11 bases separated the two germline ends. The CDR3 bases are TGCGCCAGCAGCTTGGGGGTAGGGGAGAATCAGCCCCAGCATTTT. Residues: CASSLGVGENQPQHF.

The chain is built from TRBV7-2 and TRBJ2-2; 8 bases are a match to TRBD2. The CDR3 runs 13 residues. Unmatched junction bases numbered 3, after V lost 5 bases and J lost 7 bases. Germline assignment: CDR1 SGHTA and CDR2 FQGNSA. CDR3 loop: CASSPRGGGELFF. CDR3 coding DNA: TGTGCCAGCAGCCCCCGGGGGGGCGGGGAGCTGTTTTTT.

This clone was observed once. The genes are TRBV18 and TRBJ2-1; maybe TRBD1 (5 bases). This CDR3 has 16 amino acids. The V gene lost 2 bases and the J gene lost 7 bases, with 18 bases spanning the gap. CDR1 is KGHSH, CDR2 LQKENI, per germline. This CDR3 reads CASSPVSGSHFNEQFF. In DNA form, the CDR3 reads TGTGCCAGCTCACCAGTCTCAGGGTCCCATTTTAATGAGCAGTTCTTC.

Here the CDR3 DNA reads TGTGCCACCAGCAAACCTGGACAGGGGGCAAAGTATACGCAGTATTTT. It is translated as CATSKPGQGAKYTQYF. J is TRBJ2-3 and V is TRBV15; 11 bases map to TRBD1. The CDR3 contains 16 residues. Germline V lookup: CDR1 LNHNV, CDR2 YYDKDF (reference sequence). V gave up 4 bases and J gave up 7 bases; unmatched junction bases: 10.

In its sample, this clone was seen once. This chain connects TRBV29-1 to TRBJ1-3; D unresolved. The V and J ends lost 4 bases and 1 base respectively, with 5 bases between them. CDR1 is SQVTM and CDR2 is ANQGSEA in the germline V gene. The CDR3 totals 12 residues. CDR3 DNA: TGCAGCGTTGGGGAATCTGGAAACACCATATATTTT. It translates to CSVGESGNTIYF.

This clone was picked up one time. The gene calls are TRBV10-3 and TRBJ1-1; unclear D gene. The CDR3 extends over 15 amino acids. CDR1 ENHRY and CDR2 SYGVKD come from the germline V gene. V shed 1 base and J shed 1 base, with 10 bases lying between them. The CDR3 nucleotides are TGTGCCATCAGTGAGTGGATCGAGGGGAACACTGAAGCTTTCTTT. Translating gives CAISEWIEGNTEAFF.

The chain couples TRBV19 to TRBJ1-5, with D unresolved. V was clipped by 2 bases and J by 4 bases, with 15 bases between them. The V gene's germline CDR1 is LNHDA and CDR2 SQIVND (reference sequence). The CDR3 totals 16 residues. The CDR3 nucleotides are TGTGCCAGTAGTATAATTGGGAAAGTAAAAAATCAGCCCCAGCATTTT. Its translation is CASSIIGKVKNQPQHF.

The J gene is TRBJ1-1, the V gene TRBV2, with D uncertain. This CDR3 contains 13 residues. V was shortened by 8 bases and J by 4 bases, with 14 bases between the two germline ends. CDR1 is SNHLY and CDR2 is FYNNEI in the germline V gene. CDR3 bases: TGTGCCAGCGTCACCGAAGGTGGCACTGAAGCTTTCTTT. This translates into CASVTEGGTEAFF.

V gene TRBV6-6 combines with J gene TRBJ1-2; D perhaps matches TRBD1 (5 bases). V was shortened by 6 bases and J by 0 bases, with 17 bases between the two germline ends. This CDR3 region has 16 residues. Germline V lookup: CDR1 MNHNY, CDR2 SVGAGI (reference sequence). CDR3 sequence reads: CASRDIDSLTNYGYTF. Written as DNA, the CDR3 is TGTGCCAGCAGAGATATTGACAGCCTAACTAACTATGGCTACACCTTC.

J is TRBJ2-2 and V is TRBV11-3; maybe TRBD1 (6 bases). Germline values: CDR1 SGHNT, CDR2 YENEEA. CDR3 size: 14 residues. Trimming left V 6 bases short and J 6 bases short, with 14 bases between. Here the CDR3 reads CASSTGTRAGELFF. The CDR3 DNA reads TGTGCCAGCAGTACCGGGACAAGAGCCGGGGAGCTGTTTTTT.

The chain links TRBV29-1 to TRBJ2-4; D unclear. The V gene lost 3 bases and the J gene lost 3 bases, with 9 bases spanning the gap. Germline assignment: CDR1 SQVTM and CDR2 ANQGSEA. There are 13 residues in the CDR3. The CDR3 DNA sequence: TGCAGCGTTGAGATGGGTGTCAAAAACATTCAGTACTTC. It codes for CSVEMGVKNIQYF.

This chain links TRBV5-1 with TRBJ2-3; D remains ambiguous. This CDR3 is built from 14 residues. V was trimmed by 0 bases and J by 5 bases, leaving 10 bases between them. From germline, CDR1 is SGHRS and CDR2 YFSETQ. The CDR3, as DNA: TGCGCCAGCAGCTTGGGCACATCTGGAGATACGCAGTATTTT. The encoded protein is CASSLGTSGDTQYF.

The chain joins TRBV28 to TRBJ1-4, with 9 bases fitting TRBD1. CDR1 is MDHEN, CDR2 SYDVKM, per germline. This CDR3 spans 14 amino acids. Losses at the gene ends were 7 bases for V and 7 bases for J; bases not matched to a gene: 7. The CDR3 reads CASTTGGSFEKLFF. The CDR3 region has the DNA TGTGCCAGCACCACAGGGGGCTCATTTGAAAAACTGTTTTTT.

The chain links TRBV18 to TRBJ1-2; 11 bases line up with TRBD1. J was trimmed by 5 bases and V by 0 bases; bases with no gene match: 8. Germline V gene data show CDR1 as KGHSH and CDR2 as LQKENI. There are 17 residues in the CDR3. This chain's CDR3 is CASSPPGQGAEGYGYTF. CDR3 nucleotides: TGTGCCAGCTCACCACCTGGACAGGGGGCGGAGGGGTATGGCTACACCTTC. Full variable domain (missing parts from reference TRBV18 and TRBJ1-2): NAGVMQNPRHLVRRRGQEARLRCSPMKGHSHVYWYRQLPEEGLKFMVYLQKENIIDESGMPKERFSAEFPKEGPSILRIQQVVRGDSAAYFCASSPPGQGAEGYGYTFGSGTRLTVV.